A selection of T cell receptor beta chains follows, all from one sample in a study of a mutant IDH1 vaccine in newly diagnosed glioma. Method: immunoSEQ multiplex PCR; TCRdb's copy keeps in-frame clones and lacks some. Here the sample spans roughly 76,000 clones, approximately 85% being singletons. These TCRs' antigens remain unknown. The sequenced sample was PBMCs, obtained from a glioma patient whose treatment included an IDH1 peptide vaccine. The origin of the receptors is a man aged 25-40 years with glioma. Some clones in this sample may be carry-over from other donors' samples. CDR3s include the opening cysteine and the closing phenylalanine or tryptophan. D genes are given only for firm matches. Clone sizes are given selectively: once, few, many, or a class where the clone is expanded.

clone size,V gene,J gene,D gene,CDR3 protein,CDR3 DNA
once,TRBV30,TRBJ2-3,TRBD2,CAWRPGLAGITDTQYF,TGTGCCTGGAGACCCGGACTAGCGGGGATCACAGATACGCAGTATTTT
.,TRBV28,TRBJ2-3,.,CASNGPGPLSSTDTQYF,TGTGCCAGCAATGGGCCGGGGCCCCTCTCATCTACAGATACGCAGTATTTT
.,TRBV19,TRBJ2-1,TRBD2,CASTSGRGNEQFF,TGTGCCAGCACTAGCGGGAGGGGTAATGAGCAGTTCTTC
.,TRBV5-8,TRBJ1-6,.,CASSRGTSYNSPLHF,TGTGCCAGCAGCCGAGGGACGTCGTATAATTCACCCCTCCACTTT
.,TRBV2,TRBJ2-3,.,CASSDRRGRDAQYF,TGTGCCAGCAGTGATAGACGAGGTAGAGATGCGCAGTATTTT
.,TRBV11-1,TRBJ2-7,TRBD1,CASSFGTGRRGYEQYF,TGTGCCAGCAGTTTCGGGACAGGTCGAAGGGGCTACGAGCAGTACTTC
.,TRBV4-3,TRBJ1-6,.,CASSQDLGSSYNSPLHF,TGCGCCAGCAGCCAAGATCTGGGGAGCTCCTATAATTCACCCCTCCACTTT
.,TRBV9,TRBJ2-1,.,CASSAGGTKVEVEQFF,TGTGCCAGCAGCGCGGGGGGCACTAAGGTTGAAGTTGAGCAGTTCTTC
.,TRBV19,TRBJ2-5,.,CASSSQGGGETQYF,TGTGCCAGTAGTTCACAGGGAGGCGGGGAGACCCAGTACTTC
.,TRBV6-1,TRBJ1-5,.,CASSFRGNQPQHF,TGTGCCAGCTCCTTTCGGGGCAATCAGCCCCAGCATTTT
.,TRBV5-1,TRBJ1-1,.,CASSLEGDWGTEAFF,TGCGCCAGCAGCTTGGAAGGGGATTGGGGCACTGAAGCTTTCTTT
.,TRBV30,TRBJ2-7,.,CALGLPSEQYF,TGTGCCTTGGGACTCCCCAGCGAGCAGTACTTC
.,TRBV5-6,TRBJ1-2,.,CASTLRIGEGYTF,TGTGCCAGCACTTTAAGGATAGGGGAAGGCTACACCTTC
once,TRBV6-6,TRBJ1-5,TRBD1,CASSYRDRRNQPQHF,TGTGCCAGCAGTTACCGGGACAGGAGAAATCAGCCCCAGCATTTT
.,TRBV5-1,TRBJ1-1,.,CASSSQGIGAEAFF,TGCGCCAGCAGCTCACAGGGTATTGGGGCTGAAGCTTTCTTT
.,TRBV9,TRBJ2-4,.,CASSPGAKNIQYF,TGTGCCAGCAGCCCCGGAGCCAAAAACATTCAGTACTTC
.,TRBV5-8,TRBJ1-4,.,CASSSQPSGNEKLFF,TGTGCCAGCAGCTCCCAGCCGAGTGGTAATGAAAAACTGTTTTTT
few,TRBV28,TRBJ1-5,.,CASSLPTGYRNQPQHF,TGTGCCAGCAGCCTTCCGACAGGCTATCGCAATCAGCCCCAGCATTTT
.,TRBV6-5,TRBJ1-3,.,CASSLGSGGNTIYF,TGTGCCAGCAGTTTAGGGAGCGGTGGAAACACCATATATTTT
.,TRBV20-1,TRBJ1-2,.,CSASNNYGYTF,TGCAGTGCTAGTAATAACTATGGCTACACCTTC
.,TRBV7-3,TRBJ2-4,.,CASSLAGQTSNIQYF,TGTGCCAGCAGCTTAGCGGGACAAACATCAAACATTCAGTACTTC
.,TRBV2,TRBJ1-2,TRBD1,CASRELPGTGGYGYTF,TGTGCCAGCAGGGAGTTGCCCGGGACAGGGGGATATGGCTACACCTTC
few,TRBV5-1,TRBJ1-1,.,CASLLEDGTEAFF,TGCGCCAGCCTACTTGAGGACGGTACTGAAGCTTTCTTT
.,TRBV9,TRBJ1-3,TRBD1,CASSVAGQGAGNTIYF,TGTGCCAGCAGCGTAGCAGGACAGGGAGCGGGAAACACCATATATTTT
.,TRBV6-1,TRBJ1-5,TRBD1,CASSASTGRDQPQHF,TGTGCCAGCAGTGCTTCGACAGGGCGAGATCAGCCCCAGCATTTT
.,TRBV2,TRBJ1-4,.,CASSSDQGGANEKLFF,TGTGCCAGCAGTTCGGATCAAGGGGGGGCTAATGAAAAGCTGTTTTTT
.,TRBV11-3,TRBJ2-1,TRBD1,CASSLVAGGYNEQFF,TGTGCCAGCAGCTTAGTGGCAGGGGGCTACAATGAGCAGTTCTTC
.,TRBV6-5,TRBJ2-5,.,CASSLLAEEETQYF,TGTGCCAGCAGCCTGTTAGCGGAGGAAGAGACCCAGTACTTC
once,TRBV19,TRBJ2-5,.,CASSGSDQETQYF,TGTGCCAGTAGCGGGAGCGACCAGGAGACCCAGTACTTC
.,TRBV28,TRBJ2-7,.,CASNESGESSYEQYF,TGTGCCAGCAACGAGTCGGGGGAGAGCTCCTACGAGCAGTACTTC
.,TRBV28,TRBJ1-2,.,CASSVTTSGYTF,TGTGCCAGCAGTGTTACAACTAGTGGCTACACCTTC
.,TRBV28,TRBJ1-5,TRBD1,CASNMGTGGNQPQHF,TGTGCCAGCAACATGGGGACAGGGGGTAATCAGCCCCAGCATTTT
once,TRBV6-1,TRBJ2-7,.,CASSELSEQYF,TGTGCCAGCAGTGAATTGAGCGAGCAGTACTTC
.,TRBV6-6,TRBJ2-5,.,CASTNMAGWQTQYF,TGTGCCAGCACAAACATGGCGGGGTGGCAGACCCAGTACTTC
.,TRBV15,TRBJ2-1,TRBD2,CATRTSGTPNEQFF,TGTGCCACCCGGACTAGCGGGACTCCCAATGAGCAGTTCTTC
once,TRBV6-1,TRBJ2-4,TRBD1,CASSDADRVKNIQYF,TGTGCCAGCAGTGATGCCGACAGGGTCAAAAACATTCAGTACTTC
.,TRBV5-5,TRBJ2-7,TRBD1,CASSNRDRGPYEQYF,TGTGCCAGCAGCAACCGGGACAGGGGTCCCTACGAGCAGTACTTC
.,TRBV4-2,TRBJ1-4,.,CASSQDFSNNEKLFF,TGTGCCAGCAGCCAAGATTTCAGTAATAATGAAAAACTGTTTTTT
.,TRBV30,TRBJ2-2,.,CAWSVGGELFF,TGTGCCTGGAGTGTAGGGGGGGAGCTGTTTTTT
.,TRBV7-2,TRBJ2-7,.,CASSPVTGAPYEQYF,TGTGCCAGCAGCCCCGTGACGGGGGCACCCTACGAGCAGTACTTC
.,TRBV4-2,TRBJ1-5,.,CASSTTGQPQHF,TGTGCCAGCAGCACTACCGGGCAGCCCCAGCATTTT
.,TRBV30,TRBJ2-1,.,CAWSVGTYVEQFF,TGTGCCTGGAGTGTAGGCACATACGTTGAGCAGTTCTTC
.,TRBV20-1,TRBJ1-5,.,CSARDEVPQHF,TGCAGTGCAAGAGACGAGGTTCCCCAGCATTTT
few,TRBV10-3,TRBJ1-2,.,CATLEGGGYTF,TGTGCCACCCTGGAAGGTGGTGGCTACACCTTC
.,TRBV11-1,TRBJ2-7,.,CASSWTDYEQYF,TGTGCCAGCAGCTGGACAGACTACGAGCAGTACTTC
.,TRBV30,TRBJ2-7,TRBD1,CAWSAGTEIYEQYF,TGTGCCTGGAGTGCCGGGACAGAGATCTACGAGCAGTACTTC
.,TRBV7-3,TRBJ2-7,.,CASSLSGGTSYEQYF,TGTGCCAGCAGCTTATCGGGGGGCACATCCTACGAGCAGTACTTC
.,TRBV7-9,TRBJ1-4,TRBD1,CASSDQGDPNEKLFF,TGTGCCAGCAGCGATCAGGGGGATCCTAATGAAAAACTATTTTTT
.,TRBV6-1,TRBJ1-5,.,CASSPHRVQPQHF,TGTGCCAGCAGTCCCCACCGGGTACAGCCCCAGCATTTT
.,TRBV4-2,TRBJ2-1,TRBD1,CASSQVAGGSYNEQFF,TGTGCCAGCAGCCAAGTTGCAGGGGGCTCGTACAATGAGCAGTTCTTC
.,TRBV5-4,TRBJ2-2,.,CASKSRDTGELFF,TGTGCCAGCAAGAGCCGCGACACCGGGGAGCTGTTTTTT
.,TRBV12-5,TRBJ1-2,.,CASAPAGAYGYTF,TGTGCTAGTGCCCCCGCGGGGGCTTATGGCTACACCTTC
.,TRBV15,TRBJ1-5,.,CATSPRRGPQHF,TGTGCCACCAGCCCCCGTAGGGGGCCCCAGCATTTT